This T cell receptor beta chain derives from a study of T cell repertoires and HLA-DP antigens. Study context: DNA input averaged around 200 ng in sorted CD137+CD4+ and around 1,100 ng in pre-culture CD4+. Findings and caveats of the study: No separate analysis of naive versus memory CD4+ cells was done. Average cumulative frequency of previously undetected clones was roughly 34% against one allele and roughly 47% against the other.

Primers targeted 54 TRBV and 13 TRBJ segments. TCRdb keeps only in-frame clones here, not all; method: immunoSEQ multiplex PCR. This sample has roughly 110,000 clones, with roughly 92% found just once. V was clipped by 5 bases and J by 5 bases, with 23 bases between them. The CDR3 sequence is 17 residues long. Germline assignment: CDR1 SGHRS and CDR2 YFSETQ. In the case of this clone: What it binds is unknown.

The genes are TRBV5-1 and TRBJ1-5, with D possibly matching TRBD1 (6 bases). The clonotype originates from a woman between 18 and 29 years old in good health and CMV-seronegative. The sample was CD4+ T cells from PBMCs. The CDR3 reads CASSRQAGVNPHQPQHF. In DNA form, the CDR3 reads TGCGCCAGCAGTCGACAGGCGGGGGTCAATCCCCATCAGCCCCAGCATTTT. Full variable domain (remainder filled in from reference TRBV5-1 and TRBJ1-5): KAGVTQTPRYLIKTRGQQVTLSCSPISGHRSVSWYQQTPGQGLQFLFEYFSETQRNKGNFPGRFSGRQFSNSRSEMNVSTLELGDSALYLCASSRQAGVNPHQPQHFGDGTRLSIL.